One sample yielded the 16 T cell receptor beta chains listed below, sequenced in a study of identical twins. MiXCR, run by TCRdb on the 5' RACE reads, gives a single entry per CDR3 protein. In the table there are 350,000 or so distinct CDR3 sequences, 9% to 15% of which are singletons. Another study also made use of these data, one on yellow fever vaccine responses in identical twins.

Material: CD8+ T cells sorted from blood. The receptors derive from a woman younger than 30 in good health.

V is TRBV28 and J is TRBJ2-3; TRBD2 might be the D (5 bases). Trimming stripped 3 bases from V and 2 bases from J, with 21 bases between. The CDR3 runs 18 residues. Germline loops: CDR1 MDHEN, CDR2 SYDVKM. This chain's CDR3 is CASSFVSILVSDTDTQYF. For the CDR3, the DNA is TGTGCCAGCAGTTTTGTGTCGATACTAGTGTCAGACACAGATACGCAGTATTTT.

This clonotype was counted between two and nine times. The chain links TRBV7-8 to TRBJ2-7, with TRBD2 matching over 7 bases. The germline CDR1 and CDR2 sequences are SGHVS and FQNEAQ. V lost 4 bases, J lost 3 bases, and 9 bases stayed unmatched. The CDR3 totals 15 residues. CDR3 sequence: CASSSTTGTIYEQYV. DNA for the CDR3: TGTGCCAGCAGCTCAACTACGGGGACTATCTACGAGCAGTACGTC.

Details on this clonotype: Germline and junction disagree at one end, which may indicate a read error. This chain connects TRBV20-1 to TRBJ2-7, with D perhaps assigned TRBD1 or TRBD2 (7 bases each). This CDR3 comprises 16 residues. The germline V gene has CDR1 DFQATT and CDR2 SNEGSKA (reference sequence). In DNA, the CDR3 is TGCTGTGCTAGACCGCGGGGGACAGCGGTGTCCTACGAGCAGTACTTC. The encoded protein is CCARPRGTAVSYEQYF.

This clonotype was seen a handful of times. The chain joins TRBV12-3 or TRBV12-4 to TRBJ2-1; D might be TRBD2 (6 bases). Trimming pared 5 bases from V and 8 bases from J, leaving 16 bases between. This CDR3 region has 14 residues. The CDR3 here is CASSAWGELYEQFF. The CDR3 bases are TGTGCCAGCAGTGCCTGGGGGGAGTTGTATGAGCAGTTCTTC.

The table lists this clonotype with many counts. CDR3 protein: CASSESWGSNEKLFF. The CDR3 coding sequence is TGTGCCAGCAGCGAGTCGTGGGGGTCTAATGAAAAACTGTTTTTT. The chain employs TRBV9 and TRBJ1-4; perhaps TRBD1 as D (5 bases). The germline CDR1 and CDR2 sequences are SGDLS and YYNGEE. The CDR3 covers 15 residues. Trimming took off 3 bases at V and 3 bases at J, with 12 bases between the two ends.

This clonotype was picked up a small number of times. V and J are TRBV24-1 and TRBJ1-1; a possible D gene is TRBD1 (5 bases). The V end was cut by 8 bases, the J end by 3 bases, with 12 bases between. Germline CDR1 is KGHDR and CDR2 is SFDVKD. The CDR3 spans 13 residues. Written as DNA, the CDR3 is TGTGCCACCACCGGACGGGGGGACACTGAAGCTTTCTTT. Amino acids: CATTGRGDTEAFF.

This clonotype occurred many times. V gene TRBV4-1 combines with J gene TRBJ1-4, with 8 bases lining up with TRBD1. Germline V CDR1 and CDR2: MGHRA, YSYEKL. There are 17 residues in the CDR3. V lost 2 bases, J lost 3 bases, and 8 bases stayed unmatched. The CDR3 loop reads CASSQTRQGMANEKLFF. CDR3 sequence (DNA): TGCGCCAGCAGCCAAACCAGACAGGGGATGGCTAATGAAAAACTGTTTTTT.

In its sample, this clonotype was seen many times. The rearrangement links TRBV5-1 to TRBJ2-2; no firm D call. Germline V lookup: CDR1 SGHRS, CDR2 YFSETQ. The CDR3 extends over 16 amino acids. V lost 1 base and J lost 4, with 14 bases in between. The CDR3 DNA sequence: TGCGCCAGCAGCTTGATTGCCGGGCCGAGCACCGGGGAGCTGTTTTTT. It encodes CASSLIAGPSTGELFF.

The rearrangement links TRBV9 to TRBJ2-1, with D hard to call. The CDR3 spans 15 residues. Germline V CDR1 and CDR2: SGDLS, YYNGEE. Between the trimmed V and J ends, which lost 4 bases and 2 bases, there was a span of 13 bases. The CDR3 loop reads CASSLLVATYNEQFF. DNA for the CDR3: TGTGCCAGCAGCCTGCTAGTGGCTACCTACAATGAGCAGTTCTTC.

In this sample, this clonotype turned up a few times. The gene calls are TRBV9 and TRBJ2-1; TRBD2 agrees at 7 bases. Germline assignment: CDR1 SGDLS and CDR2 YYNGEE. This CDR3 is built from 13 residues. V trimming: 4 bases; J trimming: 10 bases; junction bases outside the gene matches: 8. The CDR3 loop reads CASSPSGAGEQFF. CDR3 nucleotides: TGTGCCAGCAGCCCGAGCGGAGCGGGGGAGCAGTTCTTC.

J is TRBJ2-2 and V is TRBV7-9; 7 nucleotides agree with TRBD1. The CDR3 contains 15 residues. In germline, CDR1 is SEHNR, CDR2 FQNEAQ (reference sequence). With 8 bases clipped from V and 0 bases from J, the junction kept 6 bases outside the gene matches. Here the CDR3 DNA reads TGTGCCAGCCAGGGACAGATCGCGAACACCGGGGAGCTGTTTTTT. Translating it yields CASQGQIANTGELFF. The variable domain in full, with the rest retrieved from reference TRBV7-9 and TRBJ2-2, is DTGVSQNPRHKITKRGQNVTFRCDPISEHNRLYWYRQTLGQGPEFLTYFQNEAQLEKSRLLSDRFSAERPKGSFSTLEIQRTEQGDSAMYLCASQGQIANTGELFFGEGSRLTVL.

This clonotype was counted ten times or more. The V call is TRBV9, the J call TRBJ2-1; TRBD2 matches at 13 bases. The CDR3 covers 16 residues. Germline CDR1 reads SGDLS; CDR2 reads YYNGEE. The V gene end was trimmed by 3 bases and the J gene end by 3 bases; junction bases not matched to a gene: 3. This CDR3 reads CASSAGLAGIYNEQFF. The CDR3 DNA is TGTGCCAGCAGCGCGGGACTAGCGGGGATCTACAATGAGCAGTTCTTC.

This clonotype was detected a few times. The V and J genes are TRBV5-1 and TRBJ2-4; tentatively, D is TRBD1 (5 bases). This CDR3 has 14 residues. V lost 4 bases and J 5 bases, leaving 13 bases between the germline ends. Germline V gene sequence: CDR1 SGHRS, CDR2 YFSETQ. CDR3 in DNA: TGCGCCAGCAGCCAGACAGTTGGAGAAAACATTCAGTACTTC. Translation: CASSQTVGENIQYF.

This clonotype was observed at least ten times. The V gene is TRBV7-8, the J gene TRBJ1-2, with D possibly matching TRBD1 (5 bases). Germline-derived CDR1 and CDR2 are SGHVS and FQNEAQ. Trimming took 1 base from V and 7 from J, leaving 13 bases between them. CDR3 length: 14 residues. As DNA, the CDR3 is TGTGCCAGCAGCTTAGGGTCGGCGGGGGTTGGCTACACCTTC. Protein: CASSLGSAGVGYTF.

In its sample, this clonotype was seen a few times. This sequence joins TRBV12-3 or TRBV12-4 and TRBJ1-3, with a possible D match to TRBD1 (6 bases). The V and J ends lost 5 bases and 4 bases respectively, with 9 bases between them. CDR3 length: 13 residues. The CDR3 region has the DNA TGTGCCAGCAGTACAGGGACGGGAAACACCATATATTTT. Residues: CASSTGTGNTIYF.

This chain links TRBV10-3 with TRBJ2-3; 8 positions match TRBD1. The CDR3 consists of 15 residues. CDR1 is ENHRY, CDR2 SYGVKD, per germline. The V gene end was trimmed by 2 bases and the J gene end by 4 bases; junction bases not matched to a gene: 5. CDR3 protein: CAISEGQGRADTQYF. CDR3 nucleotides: TGTGCCATCAGTGAGGGACAGGGTAGGGCAGATACGCAGTATTTT.